This T cell receptor (beta chain) comes out of a study of technical replicates of blood from a few donors. The assay was immunoSEQ multiplex PCR, and TCRdb's table has in-frame clones only and misses some. The sample includes fewer than 70,000 clones, approximately 86% of them seen just once. Germline-derived CDR1 and CDR2 are LNHNV and YYDKDF (reference sequence). The junction had 3 bases not matched to a gene; V was cut back by 2 bases and J by 5 bases. CDR3 size: 14 residues. Sequencing was performed on PBMCs. This TCR derives from a human donor in good health. Some clones in this sample may be carry-over from other donors' samples. The rearrangement links TRBV15 to TRBJ1-1, with 9 bases fitting TRBD1. CDR3 sequence: CATSRNRGRTEAFF. CDR3 nucleotide sequence: TGTGCCACCAGCAGAAACAGGGGGCGGACTGAAGCTTTCTTT. Drawing the rest from reference TRBV15 and TRBJ1-1, the complete variable domain is DAMVIQNPRYQVTQFGKPVTLSCSQTLNHNVMYWYQQKSSQAPKLLFHYYDKDFNNEADTPDNFQSRRPNTSFCFLDIRSPGLGDTAMYLCATSRNRGRTEAFFGQGTRLTVV.